A single sample gave rise to the 9 T cell receptor beta chains below, sequenced in a study of radiation and T cells in renal cell carcinoma. Specified time point: baseline pretreatment blood. The treatment is: 15 Gy SBRT to primary tumor, nephrectomy 4 weeks later. The protocol was immunoSEQ multiplex PCR, while the TCRdb copy is restricted to in-frame clones and leaves out a portion. This table holds roughly 120,000 clones, around 80% found once. The sequences come from blood, collected from a patient whose treatment included radiotherapy and nephrectomy. The receptors derive from an older woman with renal cell carcinoma.

The chain joins TRBV11-2 to TRBJ2-7, with D unclear. Germline V lookup: CDR1 SGHAT, CDR2 FQNNGV. CDR3 length: 14 residues. Trimming took 6 bases from V and 1 from J, leaving 13 bases between them. CDR3 DNA sequence: TGTGCCAGCAGTCTAACCTCAGTTTCCTACGAGCAGTACTTC. Its protein product is CASSLTSVSYEQYF. The full variable domain, with the rest looked up from reference TRBV11-2 and TRBJ2-7, is EAGVAQSPRYKIIEKRQSVAFWCNPISGHATLYWYQQILGQGPKLLIQFQNNGVVDDSQLPKDRFSAERLKGVDSTLKIQPAKLEDSAVYLCASSLTSVSYEQYFGPGTRLTVT.

The chain has TRBV27 and TRBJ1-2; D remains unclear. CDR1 is MNHEY, CDR2 SMNVEV, per germline (reference sequence). This CDR3 comprises 13 residues. Trimming stripped 7 bases from V and 4 bases from J, with 13 bases between. For the CDR3, the DNA is TGTGCCAGCATCTCCAGGACGGGCTATGGCTACACCTTC. As protein: CASISRTGYGYTF.

Only one count was recorded for this clone. The chain uses TRBV6-1 and TRBJ2-3; 7 nucleotides match TRBD1. In germline, CDR1 is MNHNS, CDR2 SASEGT. The CDR3 spans 13 residues. V trimming: 7 bases; J trimming: 9 bases; junction bases outside the gene matches: 10. CDR3 in amino acids: CASTNSPGQTQYF. CDR3 DNA: TGTGCCAGCACCAACTCCCCGGGACAGACGCAGTATTTT.

The rearrangement links TRBV7-6 to TRBJ2-1; D may be TRBD2 (5 bases). Trimming removed 2 bases at V and 5 bases at J, with 10 bases between. The CDR3 has 14 amino acids. Germline V gene sequence: CDR1 SGHVS, CDR2 FNYEAQ. The CDR3 spells CASSLSLAHNEQFF. The CDR3 region has the DNA TGTGCCAGCAGCTTATCTCTAGCACACAATGAGCAGTTCTTC.

V and J are TRBV11-3 and TRBJ1-2; 7 bases are shared with TRBD1. The trim removed 2 bases at V and 3 bases at J, leaving 6 bases unmatched. The CDR3 has 15 amino acids. Germline-derived CDR1 and CDR2 are SGHNT and YENEEA. The CDR3 region is CASSLFRGVDYGYTF. In nucleotides, the CDR3 is TGTGCCAGCAGCTTATTCAGGGGGGTAGACTATGGCTACACCTTC.

This clone showed up just once. The CDR3 protein is CASSSSSGELFF. The CDR3, as DNA: TGTGCCAGCAGTTCAAGCTCAGGGGAGCTGTTTTTT. The chain employs TRBV28 and TRBJ2-2; the D is unclear. The ends were cut back, 4 bases at V and 8 bases at J, with 8 bases in the middle. The CDR3 is 12 residues long. Germline V gene sequence: CDR1 MDHEN, CDR2 SYDVKM.

The chain employs TRBV6-6 and TRBJ1-5; D remains unclear. CDR3 length equals 14 residues. The V gene lost 6 bases and the J gene lost 0 bases, with 9 bases spanning the gap. CDR1 and CDR2 (germline): MNHNY, SVGAGI (reference sequence). The CDR3 nucleotides read TGTGCCAGCAGGACGTTAGATAGCAATCAGCCCCAGCATTTT. The encoded protein is CASRTLDSNQPQHF.

The count of this clone is one. The V call is TRBV4-1, the J call TRBJ2-1, with D unresolved. This CDR3 has 11 amino acids. Per germline, CDR1 MGHRA and CDR2 YSYEKL. The ends were cut back, 4 bases at V and 3 bases at J, with 1 base in the middle. This CDR3 reads CASSLYNEQFF. The CDR3 DNA follows: TGCGCCAGCAGCCTCTACAATGAGCAGTTCTTC.

This clone was counted a single time. The chain carries TRBV6-5 and TRBJ2-1, with 10 positions matching TRBD1. Germline trimming cut 2 bases from V and 7 bases from J; bases unmatched to any gene: 5. The germline gives CDR1 MNHEY, CDR2 SVGAGI. The CDR3 is 15 residues long. CDR3: CASSYARTGGNEQFF. DNA for the CDR3: TGTGCCAGCAGTTACGCCAGGACAGGGGGGAATGAGCAGTTCTTC.